This T cell receptor beta chain is drawn from a study of blood T cell repertoires in COVID-19. Study as a whole: Whether acute or convalescent, the COVID-19 samples came from the United States, Italy and Spain. Sample material is recorded as cDNA or gDNA derived from T cells, B-cell-depleted T cells, or PBMCs.

Study processing details: Amplified reference gene primers provided the basis for estimating nucleated cell counts. Generated by immunoSEQ multiplex PCR, the TCRdb table keeps only in-frame clones and is missing some. V and J calls and clone size are as listed in that table; D and trimming were resolved from the DNA. Here the sample spans about 140,000 clones, more than 75% being singletons. Trimming took 6 bases from V and 2 from J, leaving 11 bases between them. Germline CDR1 MNHNY, CDR2 SVGAGI (reference sequence). The CDR3 is 13 residues long. The TCR was taken from a woman between 40 and 55 years old with acute or convalescent COVID-19. Sequencing was performed on peripheral blood. The chain joins TRBV6-6 to TRBJ2-7, with D perhaps TRBD2 (6 bases). CDR3 DNA sequence: TGTGCCAGCAGGGGACTTAATCCCTACGAGCAGTACTTC. This encodes CASRGLNPYEQYF.